This TCR beta chain appears in the sequencing data of a study of blood T cell repertoires in COVID-19. Trimming stripped 7 bases from V and 1 base from J, with 7 bases between. This CDR3 is built from 13 residues. Produced via immunoSEQ multiplex PCR; TCRdb's table is partial and in-frame only. The sample lists some 210,000 clones; about four fifths were seen once. The chain links TRBV12-3 or TRBV12-4 to TRBJ2-2; D remains unclear. The source of this sequence is a woman in her seventies with active or convalescent COVID-19. Sequencing was performed on peripheral blood. CDR3: CASKTLNTGELFF. The CDR3 bases are TGTGCCAGCAAGACTCTGAACACCGGGGAGCTGTTTTTT.